The T cell receptor beta chain described here comes from a study of identical twins. Regarding the study as a whole: There were fewer insertions in abundant cord blood beta clonotypes, but memory repertoires showed no such pattern.

The CDR3 runs 13 residues. Trimming stripped 4 bases from V and 1 base from J, with 7 bases between. CDR1 SEHNR and CDR2 FQNEAQ come from the germline V gene (reference sequence). Many counts were recorded for this clonotype. As yet, its antigen is unknown. TCRdb reanalysed the 5' RACE reads using MiXCR and keeps one entry per CDR3 protein. Among approximately 410,000 distinct CDR3 sequences listed, less than 20% were seen once. Sequencing input: naive T cells sorted from blood. The chain carries TRBV7-9 and TRBJ1-2; TRBD1 is a possible D gene (5 bases). This receptor was obtained from a man over 45 in good health. CDR3 nucleotide sequence: TGTGCCAGCAGCTCAGGGAGTAACTATGGCTACACCTTC. Translating gives CASSSGSNYGYTF.